Listed here is a single T cell receptor (beta chain). Methods used by the authors: How many nucleated cells were present was estimated from reference gene primer amplification. Repertoires were generated with immunoSEQ multiplex PCR, while TCRdb's copy carries only in-frame clones and drops some. That table is the source of V, J and clone size, and D and trimming were worked out from the DNA. Here the sample spans roughly 69,000 clones, around 80% being singletons. The data belong to a study of blood T cell repertoires in COVID-19. Study-level information: Material from acute and convalescent COVID-19 was sourced from the United States, Italy and Spain.

The CDR3 runs to 15 residues. CDR1 and CDR2 (germline): SGHTS, YDEGEE. The V gene lost 3 bases and the J gene lost 2 bases, with 11 bases spanning the gap. The chain uses TRBV5-8 and TRBJ1-4; a weak D match, TRBD1 (5 bases). The receptor's source is a woman aged 50 to 60 with acute or convalescent COVID-19. The specimen sequenced was peripheral blood. CDR3: CASSSWGGTNEKLFF. CDR3 nucleotides: TGTGCCAGCAGCTCGTGGGGCGGTACTAATGAAAAACTGTTTTTT.